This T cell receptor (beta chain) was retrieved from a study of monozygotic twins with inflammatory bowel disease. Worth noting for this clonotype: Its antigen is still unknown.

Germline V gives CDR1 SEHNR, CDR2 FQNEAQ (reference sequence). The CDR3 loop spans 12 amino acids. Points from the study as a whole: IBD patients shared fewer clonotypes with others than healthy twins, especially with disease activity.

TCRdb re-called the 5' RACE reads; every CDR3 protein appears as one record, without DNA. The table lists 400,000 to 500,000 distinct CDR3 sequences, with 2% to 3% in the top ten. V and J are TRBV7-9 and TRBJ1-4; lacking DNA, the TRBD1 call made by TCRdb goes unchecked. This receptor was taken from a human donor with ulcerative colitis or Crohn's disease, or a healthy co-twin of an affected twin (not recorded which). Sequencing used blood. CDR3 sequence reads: CASSQGNEKLFF.